This T cell receptor (beta chain) was recovered during a study of Graves' ophthalmopathy and Graves' hyperthyroidism. As for the study in general: By definition, stable hyperthyroidism involved no ophthalmopathy within 18 months of follow-up.

The sample holds one count of this clonotype. Its antigen is still unknown. Participants with hyperthyroidism, aged 18 to 65, were newly diagnosed with under 2 months' duration. RNA transcripts provided the template for amplifying TCR beta CDR3 regions. HTBI-primed first-round RT-PCR preceded second-round multiplex PCR. TCRdb redid the calling of the multiplex PCR reads with MiXCR, one entry per CDR3 protein. The sample consists of around 1,200,000 distinct CDR3 sequences, about two fifths of them appearing once. General study points: Most thyroid-expanded clonotypes exceeding 0.001 frequency were also found in blood.

The germline gives CDR1 SGHTA, CDR2 FQGNSA. This CDR3 comprises 15 residues. The V and J ends lost 5 bases and 4 bases, in that order; junction bases with no gene match: 7. This rearrangement joins TRBV7-2 to TRBJ2-7, with 11 bases identical to TRBD1. The material sequenced was peripheral blood or thyroid tissue (not recorded which). The sequence was obtained from an adult man with Graves' hyperthyroidism. This chain's CDR3 is CASSRGQGARYEQYF. In nucleotides, the CDR3 is TGTGCCAGCAGCCGAGGACAGGGGGCTCGATACGAGCAGTACTTC.